This record looks at one T cell receptor beta chain sequence and its context. Its antigen is as yet unknown. The data are from a study of cytomegalovirus exposure and HLA in healthy donors. Study-wide results and limits: Several V segments, TRBV6-2 and TRBV6-3 among them, could not be told apart and were dropped. In a later analysis, a genetic analysis reported fewer productive-TCR N-insertions in an Asian-associated ancestry cluster than the cohort average. In an earlier analysis, most TCR beta V segments were productive about 87% or about 30% of the time.

Primers for the PCR totalled 60 Vbeta and 13 Jbeta. Produced via immunoSEQ multiplex PCR; TCRdb's table is partial and in-frame only. This sample yields around 160,000 clones, of which around four fifths are seen a single time; roughly 9.3% belongs to the top ten. This CDR3 has 13 amino acids. V lost 6 bases and J lost 4, with 10 bases in between. Germline CDR1 MDHEN, CDR2 SYDVKM. The chain combines TRBV28 with TRBJ1-3; the D gene is possibly TRBD1 (5 bases). The clonotype was recovered from a man between 18 and 29 years old in good health and CMV-seropositive. The sample taken for sequencing was PBMCs. The CDR3 bases are TGTGCCAGCAGCAGGGTATCGGGAAACACCATATATTTT. Protein: CASSRVSGNTIYF. Full variable domain (remainder filled in from reference TRBV28 and TRBJ1-3): DVKVTQSSRYLVKRTGEKVFLECVQDMDHENMFWYRQDPGLGLRLIYFSYDVKMKEKGDIPEGYSVSREKKERFSLILESASTNQTSMYLCASSRVSGNTIYFGEGSWLTVV.